These 25 T cell receptor beta chains share one sample of origin, sequenced in a study of blood T cell repertoires in COVID-19. Data came from immunoSEQ multiplex PCR; TCRdb stores just in-frame clones and leaves some out. The sample yields about 340,000 clones, about 83% seen once. The sample consisted of peripheral blood. These TCRs come from a young man with active or convalescent COVID-19.

This clone was detected once. The chain joins TRBV12-3 or TRBV12-4 to TRBJ2-3, with 7 bases matching TRBD2. The CDR3 sequence is 13 residues long. Trimming at V came to 6 bases and at J to 7 bases, leaving 7 bases not matched to a gene. In DNA, the CDR3 is TGTGCCAGCAGCAATCCGGGACTAAATACGCAGTATTTT. It translates to CASSNPGLNTQYF.

This clone was recorded many times. V is TRBV7-9 and J is TRBJ1-1; no reliable D call. Germline V gene sequence: CDR1 SEHNR, CDR2 FQNEAQ (reference sequence). Trimming stripped 5 bases from V and 2 bases from J, with 12 bases between. The CDR3 consists of 14 residues. In nucleotides, the CDR3 is TGTGCCAGCAGCCCCTTAGCCCGTAACACTGAAGCTTTCTTT. Translation: CASSPLARNTEAFF.

The chain is built from TRBV2 and TRBJ1-2; TRBD1 aligns across 7 bases. Germline V gives CDR1 SNHLY, CDR2 FYNNEI. The CDR3 is 15 amino acids. Trimming took 3 bases from V and 5 from J; bases not matched to a gene: 9. The CDR3: CASSDRETGIYGYTF. In nucleotides, the CDR3 is TGTGCCAGCAGTGATCGGGAGACAGGGATTTATGGCTACACCTTC.

This rearrangement joins TRBV5-1 to TRBJ1-4, with D uncertain. CDR3 length: 15 amino acids. Trimming shortened V by 0 bases and J by 4 bases, and 10 bases separated the two germline ends. Germline lookup yields CDR1 SGHRS and CDR2 YFSETQ. CDR3 coding DNA: TGCGCCAGCAGCTTGGGAGCTAGCCTTAATGAAAAACTGTTTTTT. Translating it yields CASSLGASLNEKLFF. Full variable domain (remainder filled in from reference TRBV5-1 and TRBJ1-4): KAGVTQTPRYLIKTRGQQVTLSCSPISGHRSVSWYQQTPGQGLQFLFEYFSETQRNKGNFPGRFSGRQFSNSRSEMNVSTLELGDSALYLCASSLGASLNEKLFFGSGTQLSVL.

The chain recombines TRBV2 with TRBJ2-1; 8 bases agree with TRBD1. Trimming removed 7 bases from V and 9 bases from J; junction bases left unmatched: 8. Germline CDR1 and CDR2: SNHLY and FYNNEI. This CDR3 is built from 13 residues. The CDR3 DNA is TGTGCCAGCATGAGGACAGGGCAGGGTGAGCAGTTCTTC. It is translated as CASMRTGQGEQFF.

This rearrangement joins TRBV2 to TRBJ1-1; D gene uncertain. Trimming removed 8 bases from V and 8 bases from J, with 12 bases in between. This CDR3 spans 11 amino acids. Germline assignment: CDR1 SNHLY and CDR2 FYNNEI. As DNA, the CDR3 is TGTGCCAGCGGAGGGATCGTCGAAGCTTTCTTT. Encoded protein: CASGGIVEAFF. Full variable domain (remainder filled in from reference TRBV2 and TRBJ1-1): EPEVTQTPSHQVTQMGQEVILRCVPISNHLYFYWYRQILGQKVEFLVSFYNNEISEKSEIFDDQFSVERPDGSNFTLKIRSTKLEDSAMYFCASGGIVEAFFGQGTRLTVV.

The chain carries TRBV27 and TRBJ2-7; 7 nucleotides match TRBD2. V gave up 1 base and J gave up 0 bases; unmatched junction bases: 9. This CDR3 is built from 17 residues. Germline V gene sequence: CDR1 MNHEY, CDR2 SMNVEV (reference sequence). CDR3 bases: TGTGCCAGCAGTTTATGGTGTACTAGCGCCCCCTCCTACGAGCAGTACTTC. Translation: CASSLWCTSAPSYEQYF.

V usage is TRBV4-3 and J usage is TRBJ2-3; the match to TRBD2 covers 7 bases. The V gene end was trimmed by 5 bases and the J gene end by 0 bases; junction bases not matched to a gene: 5. Germline V gene lookup returns CDR1 LGHNA and CDR2 YSLEER. The CDR3 loop spans 15 amino acids. In DNA form, the CDR3 reads TGCGCCAGCAGCGGGACTACGGCTAGCACAGATACGCAGTATTTT. Translation gives CASSGTTASTDTQYF.

The CDR3 spells CASSLSPGTTDTQYF. The CDR3 DNA sequence: TGTGCCAGCAGCTTATCGCCGGGTACCACAGATACGCAGTATTTT. This chain joins TRBV11-3 and TRBJ2-3; D is unresolved. The length of the CDR3 is 15 residues. Germline V lookup: CDR1 SGHNT, CDR2 YENEEA. Trimming stripped 2 bases from V and 2 bases from J, with 11 bases between.

The chain links TRBV5-1 to TRBJ2-5, with D uncertain. The CDR3 loop spans 16 amino acids. Germline CDR1 SGHRS, CDR2 YFSETQ. V lost 4 bases and J 3 bases, leaving 19 bases between the germline ends. The CDR3 nucleotides are TGCGCCAGCAGCGACCTAGAAGTCGAGAACAAAGAGACCCAGTACTTC. Translating gives CASSDLEVENKETQYF.

The V and J genes are TRBV6-5 and TRBJ2-1, with D unresolved. V was pared by 0 bases and J by 3 bases, with 9 bases between. This CDR3 is 15 amino acids long. Germline CDR1 reads MNHEY; CDR2 reads SVGAGI. In DNA form, the CDR3 reads TGTGCCAGCAGTTACTCTAATAGAGGCTACAATGAGCAGTTCTTC. Translation: CASSYSNRGYNEQFF.

The chain uses TRBV5-5 and TRBJ2-7; D unresolved. Germline-derived CDR1 and CDR2 are SGHKS and YYEKEE (reference sequence). The CDR3 is 13 residues long. With 1 base removed from V and 2 bases from J, the gap between germline ends came to 7 bases. The CDR3 DNA reads TGTGCCAGCAGCTTGACAGAGACCTACGAGCAGTACTTC. Protein product: CASSLTETYEQYF.

The V gene is TRBV7-9, the J gene TRBJ1-6; D might be TRBD1 (6 bases). Germline CDR1 and CDR2: SEHNR and FQNEAQ (reference sequence). Trimming stripped 4 bases from V and 0 bases from J, with 10 bases between. This CDR3 is 16 amino acids long. CDR3 protein: CASSSGQSSYNSPLHF. The CDR3 nucleotides are TGTGCCAGCAGCTCCGGACAGAGCTCCTATAATTCACCCCTCCACTTT.

The rearrangement joins TRBV27 to TRBJ2-7; 7 bases are a match to TRBD1. The junction had 11 bases not matched to a gene; V was cut back by 6 bases and J by 3 bases. Germline V gives CDR1 MNHEY, CDR2 SMNVEV (reference sequence). This CDR3 region has 15 residues. For the CDR3, the DNA is TGTGCCAGCAGATCCTTGACAGGGTTGGGCTACGAGCAGTACTTC. It is translated as CASRSLTGLGYEQYF.

The chain has TRBV11-2 and TRBJ2-3; D may be TRBD1 (5 bases). This CDR3 comprises 16 residues. V was trimmed by 1 base and J by 8 bases, leaving 19 bases between them. Germline CDR1 reads SGHAT; CDR2 reads FQNNGV. The CDR3 spells CASSLGGQGVLGTQYF. As DNA, the CDR3 is TGTGCCAGCAGCTTAGGGGGTCAGGGTGTGCTCGGTACGCAGTATTTT.

The V call is TRBV5-4, the J call TRBJ1-1; D is possibly TRBD1 (5 bases). This CDR3 is built from 15 residues. Germline CDR1 is SGHNT and CDR2 is YYREEE (reference sequence). Trimming removed 1 base at V and 5 bases at J, with 15 bases between. This CDR3 reads CASSLWGDVGTEAFF. In nucleotides, the CDR3 is TGTGCCAGCAGCTTGTGGGGGGACGTTGGGACTGAAGCTTTCTTT.

Only one count was recorded for this clone. The J gene is TRBJ2-5, the V gene TRBV9; the D gene is possibly TRBD1 (6 bases). CDR1 and CDR2 (germline): SGDLS, YYNGEE. V lost 4 bases, J lost 1 base, and 11 bases lay in between. There are 14 residues in the CDR3. The DNA of the CDR3 is TGTGCCAGCAGCTCAGGACAGCCCCAAGAGACCCAGTACTTC. Its translation: CASSSGQPQETQYF. Filled out from reference TRBV9 and TRBJ2-5, the complete variable domain reads DSGVTQTPKHLITATGQRVTLRCSPRSGDLSVYWYQQSLDQGLQFLIQYYNGEERAKGNILERFSAQQFPDLHSELNLSSLELGDSALYFCASSSGQPQETQYFGPGTRLLVL.

The chain joins TRBV6-5 to TRBJ1-3; D call uncertain. The V end was cut by 5 bases, the J end by 0 bases, with 11 bases between. CDR1 and CDR2 (germline): MNHEY, SVGAGI. The CDR3 runs to 15 residues. The CDR3 loop is CASSRTGNSGNTIYF. DNA for the CDR3: TGTGCCAGCAGTAGGACGGGAAACTCTGGAAACACCATATATTTT.

The DNA for the CDR3 is TGTGCCAGCAGTTTATCGGGACAGGGGAGCTCCGGCTACACCTTC. Translated, it gives CASSLSGQGSSGYTF. The chain uses TRBV27 and TRBJ1-2, with 10 bases identical to TRBD1. Trimming at V came to 0 bases and at J to 8 bases, leaving 6 bases not matched to a gene. Germline V gene lookup returns CDR1 MNHEY and CDR2 SMNVEV (reference sequence). The CDR3 covers 15 residues.

The chain has TRBV28 and TRBJ1-5; no clear D. CDR3 length: 13 residues. Trimming cost V 8 bases and J 3 bases, with 11 bases left between them. CDR1 is MDHEN, CDR2 SYDVKM, per germline. The CDR3 DNA follows: TGTGCCAGCTTGCGGCAGACCAATCAGCCCCAGCATTTT. Protein sequence: CASLRQTNQPQHF.

J is TRBJ2-2 and V is TRBV9; 9 bases are shared with TRBD2. This CDR3 contains 16 residues. The V and J ends lost 0 bases and 6 bases, in that order; junction bases with no gene match: 6. Germline V CDR1 and CDR2: SGDLS, YYNGEE. CDR3 in amino acids: CASSVASGALPGELFF. CDR3 DNA: TGTGCCAGCAGCGTAGCTAGCGGGGCACTTCCCGGGGAGCTGTTTTTT.

This clone was found a few times. The gene calls are TRBV9 and TRBJ2-3; TRBD2 might be the D (7 bases). The CDR3 has 14 residues. V was shortened by 2 bases and J by 5 bases, with 12 bases between the two germline ends. Germline CDR1 and CDR2: SGDLS and YYNGEE. The CDR3 here is CASSVLGGQDTQYF. CDR3 DNA sequence: TGTGCCAGCAGCGTCCTGGGGGGGCAAGATACGCAGTATTTT.

The CDR3 loop reads CASSLSGQKVNEKLFF. Here the CDR3 DNA reads TGTGCCAGCAGCCTCTCCGGACAGAAGGTTAATGAAAAACTGTTTTTT. The chain uses TRBV16 and TRBJ1-4; D is possibly TRBD1 (6 bases). The CDR3 extends over 16 amino acids. CDR1 is KGHSY, CDR2 FQNENV, per germline. The V end was cut by 4 bases, the J end by 4 bases, with 16 bases between.

Regarding this clone: At one end the junction does not follow the germline gene, possibly because of a read error. This chain connects TRBV15 to TRBJ1-1, with 8 positions matching TRBD1. The germline V gene encodes CDR1 LNHNV and CDR2 YYDKDF (reference sequence). CDR3 length equals 12 residues. CDR3 residues: CATSGQDRVFSF. Written as DNA, the CDR3 is TGTGCCACCAGCGGCCAGGACAGGGTGTTTTCCTTT. Full variable domain (missing parts from reference TRBV15 and TRBJ1-1): DAMVIQNPRYQVTQFGKPVTLSCSQTLNHNVMYWYQQKSSQAPKLLFHYYDKDFNNEADTPDNFQSRRPNTSFCFLDIRSPGLGDTAMYLCATSGQDRVFSFGQGTRLTVV.

The rearrangement joins TRBV18 to TRBJ2-5; tentatively, D is TRBD2 (5 bases). V was shortened by 0 bases and J by 3 bases, with 11 bases between the two germline ends. Germline V gene lookup returns CDR1 KGHSH and CDR2 LQKENI. The CDR3 totals 15 residues. CDR3 DNA: TGTGCCAGCTCACCACCGGAGGATCTTGAAGAGACCCAGTACTTC. Translated: CASSPPEDLEETQYF. Full variable domain (remainder filled in from reference TRBV18 and TRBJ2-5): NAGVMQNPRHLVRRRGQEARLRCSPMKGHSHVYWYRQLPEEGLKFMVYLQKENIIDESGMPKERFSAEFPKEGPSILRIQQVVRGDSAAYFCASSPPEDLEETQYFGPGTRLLVL.